This T cell receptor beta chain came from a study of beta chain features in type 1 diabetes. The overall study: Across the samples, around 110,000,000 sorted cells were examined in total.

Heparinised blood was drawn once per donor, averaging roughly 110 mL. Study-level findings and limits: PCR could preferentially amplify shorter templates, alike in patients and controls.

Investigators reverse transcribed all isolated RNA, so they sequenced expressed TCRB transcripts. Sequenced by immunoSEQ multiplex PCR; TCRdb stores in-frame clones only, minus some. The data contain about 9,400 clones, approximately 78% of them singletons. Germline loops: CDR1 SNHLY, CDR2 FYNNEI. The CDR3 runs to 20 residues. V lost 4 bases to trimming and J lost 1 base; unmatched junction nucleotides: 14. Of note for this clone: Antigen specificity is unknown.

The receptor was derived from a woman in her late teens or twenties in good health. The sample consisted of Tregs from blood. The J gene is TRBJ1-6, the V gene TRBV2; TRBD1 aligns across 9 bases. The CDR3: CASSVSGTGSRWSYNSPLHF. CDR3 nucleotides: TGTGCCAGCAGTGTGTCCGGGACAGGGAGCCGTTGGTCCTATAATTCACCCCTCCACTTT.